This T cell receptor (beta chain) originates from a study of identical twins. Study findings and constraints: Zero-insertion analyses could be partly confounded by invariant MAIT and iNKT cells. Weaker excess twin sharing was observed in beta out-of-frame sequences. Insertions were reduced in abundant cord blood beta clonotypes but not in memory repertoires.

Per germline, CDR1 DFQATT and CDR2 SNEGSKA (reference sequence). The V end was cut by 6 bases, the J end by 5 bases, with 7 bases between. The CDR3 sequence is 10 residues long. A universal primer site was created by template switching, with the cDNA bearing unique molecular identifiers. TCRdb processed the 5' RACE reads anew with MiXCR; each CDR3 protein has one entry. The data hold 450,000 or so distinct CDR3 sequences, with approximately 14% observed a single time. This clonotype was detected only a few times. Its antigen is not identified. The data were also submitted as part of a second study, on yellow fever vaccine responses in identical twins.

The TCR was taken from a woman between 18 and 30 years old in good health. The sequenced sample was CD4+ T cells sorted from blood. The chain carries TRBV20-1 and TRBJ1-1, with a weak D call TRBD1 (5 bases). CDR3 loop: CSAGGTEAFF. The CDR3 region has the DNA TGCAGTGCCGGGGGAACTGAAGCTTTCTTT.